This is a list of T cell receptor beta chains from one sample in a study of blood T cell repertoires in COVID-19. Measured with immunoSEQ multiplex PCR; TCRdb has only the in-frame clones, and not every one. The sample contains some 330,000 clones, 88% of which appear only once. Input material: peripheral blood. Receptor source: a woman in her forties or fifties with active or convalescent COVID-19. CDR3s include the opening cysteine and the closing phenylalanine or tryptophan. A D gene is named only where the DNA matches it firmly. Rows give clone size only sometimes, using once, few, many, or a class for an expanded clone.

v_gene: TRBV11-2
d_gene: -
j_gene: TRBJ2-5
abundance: -
CDR3aa: CASSLAPETQYF
CDR3nt: TGTGCCAGCAGCTTAGCTCCAGAGACCCAGTACTTC

v_gene: TRBV7-2
d_gene: -
j_gene: TRBJ1-5
abundance: -
CDR3aa: CASSLQENQPQHF
CDR3nt: TGTGCCAGCAGCTTACAGGAAAATCAGCCCCAGCATTTT

v_gene: TRBV18
d_gene: -
j_gene: TRBJ2-7
abundance: once
CDR3aa: CASSGVQASEQYF
CDR3nt: TGTGCCAGCTCCGGGGTCCAGGCTAGCGAGCAGTACTTC

v_gene: TRBV5-4
d_gene: -
j_gene: TRBJ1-1
abundance: few
CDR3aa: CASSLAGARDTEAFF
CDR3nt: TGTGCCAGCAGCCTTGCAGGGGCTCGGGACACTGAAGCTTTCTTT

v_gene: TRBV7-2
d_gene: TRBD1
j_gene: TRBJ1-6
abundance: once
CDR3aa: CASSSRQGSSPLHF
CDR3nt: TGTGCCAGCAGTTCTAGACAGGGTAGTTCACCCCTCCACTTT

v_gene: TRBV19
d_gene: TRBD1
j_gene: TRBJ1-1
abundance: -
CDR3aa: CASSIGQGYTEAFF
CDR3nt: TGTGCCAGTAGTATAGGACAGGGGTACACTGAAGCTTTCTTT

v_gene: TRBV6-5
d_gene: -
j_gene: TRBJ1-2
abundance: -
CDR3aa: CASSPRRFGEGYTF
CDR3nt: TGTGCCAGCAGTCCTCGGAGGTTTGGTGAGGGCTACACCTTC

v_gene: TRBV29-1
d_gene: TRBD2
j_gene: TRBJ2-2
abundance: -
CDR3aa: CSVEEGGSGELFF
CDR3nt: TGCAGCGTTGAAGAGGGGGGGTCCGGGGAGCTGTTTTTT

v_gene: TRBV30
d_gene: -
j_gene: TRBJ1-5
abundance: -
CDR3aa: CAWSVGLGVSNQPQHF
CDR3nt: TGTGCCTGGAGTGTAGGGTTGGGAGTCAGCAATCAGCCCCAGCATTTT

v_gene: TRBV19
d_gene: TRBD1
j_gene: TRBJ1-1
abundance: -
CDR3aa: CASKWTGSNTEAFF
CDR3nt: TGTGCCAGTAAATGGACAGGATCAAACACTGAAGCTTTCTTT

v_gene: TRBV12-3/TRBV12-4
d_gene: TRBD1
j_gene: TRBJ2-2
abundance: -
CDR3aa: CASSRQGTGELFF
CDR3nt: TGTGCCAGCAGTCGACAGGGGACCGGGGAGCTGTTTTTT

v_gene: TRBV6-5
d_gene: -
j_gene: TRBJ1-1
abundance: -
CDR3aa: CASSYSSQGKGAFF
CDR3nt: TGTGCCAGCAGTTACTCGTCGCAGGGCAAGGGAGCTTTCTTT

v_gene: TRBV2
d_gene: -
j_gene: TRBJ2-7
abundance: -
CDR3aa: CASSEPGVNYEQYF
CDR3nt: TGTGCCAGCAGTGAGCCCGGGGTCAACTACGAGCAGTACTTC

v_gene: TRBV5-6
d_gene: -
j_gene: TRBJ1-5
abundance: -
CDR3aa: CASSLGSAGRSNQPQHF
CDR3nt: TGTGCCAGCAGCTTGGGGTCGGCAGGCAGGAGCAATCAGCCCCAGCATTTT

v_gene: TRBV30
d_gene: TRBD1
j_gene: TRBJ1-2
abundance: -
CDR3aa: CAWSGQGGYGYTF
CDR3nt: TGTGCCTGGAGCGGACAGGGAGGTTATGGCTACACCTTC

v_gene: TRBV7-2
d_gene: TRBD2
j_gene: TRBJ2-1
abundance: -
CDR3aa: CASSLELAGGNEQFF
CDR3nt: TGTGCCAGCAGCTTAGAACTAGCGGGAGGTAATGAGCAGTTCTTC

v_gene: TRBV7-9
d_gene: TRBD1
j_gene: TRBJ1-2
abundance: -
CDR3aa: CASSYEDRGNYGYTF
CDR3nt: TGTGCCAGCAGCTACGAGGACAGGGGTAACTATGGCTACACCTTC

v_gene: TRBV28
d_gene: TRBD1
j_gene: TRBJ1-5
abundance: -
CDR3aa: CASSRTGAGQPQHF
CDR3nt: TGTGCCAGCAGCCGTACAGGGGCGGGTCAGCCCCAGCATTTT

v_gene: TRBV7-3
d_gene: -
j_gene: TRBJ2-5
abundance: -
CDR3aa: CASSPQGRGQETQYF
CDR3nt: TGTGCCAGCAGCCCACAGGGCCGCGGGCAAGAGACCCAGTACTTC